One sample yielded the 5 T cell receptor beta chains listed below, sequenced in a study of T cells in Graves' hyperthyroidism and ophthalmopathy. RNA transcripts provided the source from which TCR beta CDR3 regions were amplified. With the HTBI primer set, the TCR CDR3 went through a first round of RT-PCR. TCRdb reprocessed the multiplex PCR reads with MiXCR, giving one entry per CDR3 protein. The table includes hundreds of thousands of distinct CDR3 sequences, roughly 15% detected once. The sequencing sample was made of blood. These receptor sequences come from a man aged 18 to 29 with Graves' ophthalmopathy.

There are many counts of this clonotype. The chain employs TRBV29-1 and TRBJ1-1; no firm D call. Germline values: CDR1 SQVTM, CDR2 ANQGSEA. The CDR3 covers 13 residues. The germline V and J ends were trimmed by 6 bases and 1 base, with 12 bases remaining between them. CDR3 loop: CSVVTDGNTEAFF. In nucleotides, the CDR3 is TGCAGCGTCGTAACGGACGGGAACACTGAAGCTTTCTTT.

This clonotype has ten or more counts. The chain has TRBV30 and TRBJ1-2, with 8 bases lining up with TRBD1. The V gene end was trimmed by 7 bases and the J gene end by 4 bases; junction bases not matched to a gene: 11. The CDR3 is 14 residues long. Germline assignment: CDR1 GTSNPN and CDR2 SVGIG (reference sequence). In DNA, the CDR3 is TGTGCCTCCCGGCGGGACAGGACGACCTATGGCTACACCTTC. Its translation is CASRRDRTTYGYTF.

This clonotype was detected many times. The chain links TRBV20-1 to TRBJ2-3, with no clear D. The CDR3 consists of 12 residues. Trimming cost V 3 bases and J 0 bases, with 4 bases left between them. Germline loops: CDR1 DFQATT, CDR2 SNEGSKA (reference sequence). The CDR3 bases are TGCAGTGCTAGCCAGAGCACAGATACGCAGTATTTT. Its translation: CSASQSTDTQYF.

This clonotype was observed many times. The V gene is TRBV4-1, the J gene TRBJ2-1, with 7 bases matching TRBD2. This CDR3 contains 15 residues. Germline values: CDR1 MGHRA, CDR2 YSYEKL. V was clipped by 5 bases and J by 1 base; unmatched bases: 5. DNA for the CDR3: TGCGCCAGCAGCATCCCTAGCGGTTCCTACAATGAGCAGTTCTTC. Translation gives CASSIPSGSYNEQFF.

Here the CDR3 reads CASSYSRQPGNTIYF. The DNA of the CDR3 is TGTGCCAGCAGTTACTCGAGACAACCTGGAAACACCATATATTTT. V is TRBV6-6 and J is TRBJ1-3; D gene ambiguous. The CDR3 extends over 15 amino acids. CDR1 and CDR2 from the germline V gene are MNHNY and SVGAGI (reference sequence). Trimming removed 0 bases from V and 2 bases from J, with 8 bases in between.